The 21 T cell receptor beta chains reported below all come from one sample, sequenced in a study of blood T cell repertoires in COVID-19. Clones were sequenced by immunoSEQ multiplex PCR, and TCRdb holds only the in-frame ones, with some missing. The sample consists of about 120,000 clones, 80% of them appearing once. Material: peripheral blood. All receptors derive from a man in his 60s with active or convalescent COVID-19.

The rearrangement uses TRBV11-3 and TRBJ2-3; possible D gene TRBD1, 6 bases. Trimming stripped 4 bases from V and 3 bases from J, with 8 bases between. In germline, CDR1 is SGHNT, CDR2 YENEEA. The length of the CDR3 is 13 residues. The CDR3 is CASSWQGTDTQYF. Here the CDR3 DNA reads TGTGCCAGCAGCTGGCAGGGGACAGATACGCAGTATTTT.

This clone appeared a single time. CDR3 DNA sequence: TGTGCCAGCAGCTCCGGGACGGGAGGGCAGCCCCAGCATTTT. It translates to CASSSGTGGQPQHF. The rearrangement links TRBV5-8 to TRBJ1-5; TRBD1 might be the D (5 bases). V lost 3 bases and J lost 7, with 14 bases in between. The germline V gene encodes CDR1 SGHTS and CDR2 YDEGEE. This CDR3 has 14 amino acids. The full variable domain, completed using reference TRBV5-8 and TRBJ1-5, is EAGVTQSPTHLIKTRGQQATLRCSPISGHTSVYWYQQALGLGLQFLLWYDEGEERNRGNFPPRFSGRQFPNYSSELNVNALELEDSALYLCASSSGTGGQPQHFGDGTRLSIL.

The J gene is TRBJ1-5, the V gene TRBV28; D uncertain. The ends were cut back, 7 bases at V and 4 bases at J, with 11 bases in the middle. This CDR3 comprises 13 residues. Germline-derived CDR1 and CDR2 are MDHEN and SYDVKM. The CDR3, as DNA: TGTGCCAGCATTGAGGGTGGGAATCAGCCCCAGCATTTT. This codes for CASIEGGNQPQHF.

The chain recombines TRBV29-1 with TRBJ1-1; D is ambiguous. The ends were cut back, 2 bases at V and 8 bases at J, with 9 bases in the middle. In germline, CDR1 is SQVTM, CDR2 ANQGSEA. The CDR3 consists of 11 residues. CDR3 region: CSVESGVEAFF. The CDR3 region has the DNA TGCAGCGTTGAAAGCGGCGTGGAAGCTTTCTTT.

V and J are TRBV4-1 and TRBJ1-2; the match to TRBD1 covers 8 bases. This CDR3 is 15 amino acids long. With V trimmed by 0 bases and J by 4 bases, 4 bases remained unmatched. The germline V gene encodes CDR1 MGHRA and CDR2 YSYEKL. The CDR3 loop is CASSQDGQGSYGYTF. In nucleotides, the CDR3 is TGCGCCAGCAGCCAAGATGGACAGGGATCCTATGGCTACACCTTC.

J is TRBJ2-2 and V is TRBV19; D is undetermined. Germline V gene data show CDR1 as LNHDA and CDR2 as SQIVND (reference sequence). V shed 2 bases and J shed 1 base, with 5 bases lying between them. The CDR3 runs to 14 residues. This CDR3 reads CASSINGNTGELFF. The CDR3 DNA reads TGTGCCAGTAGTATAAACGGGAACACCGGGGAGCTGTTTTTT.

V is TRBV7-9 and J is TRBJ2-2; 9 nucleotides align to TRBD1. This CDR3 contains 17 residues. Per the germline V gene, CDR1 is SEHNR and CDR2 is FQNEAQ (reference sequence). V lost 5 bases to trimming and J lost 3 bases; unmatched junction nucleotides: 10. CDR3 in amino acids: CASSRYGQGRDTGELFF. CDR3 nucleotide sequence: TGTGCCAGCAGCCGTTACGGACAGGGGAGAGACACCGGGGAGCTGTTTTTT.

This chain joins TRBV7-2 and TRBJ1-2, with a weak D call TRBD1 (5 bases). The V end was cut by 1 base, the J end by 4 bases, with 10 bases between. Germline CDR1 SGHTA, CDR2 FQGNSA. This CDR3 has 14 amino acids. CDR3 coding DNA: TGTGCCAGCAGCTTAGGACAGAGAAGCTATGGCTACACCTTC. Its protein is CASSLGQRSYGYTF.

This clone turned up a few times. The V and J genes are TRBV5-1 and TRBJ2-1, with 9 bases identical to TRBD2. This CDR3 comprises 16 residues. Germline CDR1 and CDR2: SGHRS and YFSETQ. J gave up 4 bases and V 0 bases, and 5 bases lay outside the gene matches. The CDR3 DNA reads TGCGCCAGCAGCTTGGTAGCGGGAGTCGTGTACAATGAGCAGTTCTTC. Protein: CASSLVAGVVYNEQFF.

This chain's CDR3 is CASSLTGTYEQYF. The CDR3 DNA sequence: TGTGCCAGCAGCTTGACAGGAACCTACGAGCAGTACTTC. This chain connects TRBV11-2 to TRBJ2-7; a weak D match, TRBD1 (6 bases). The CDR3 is 13 residues long. V was shortened by 3 bases and J by 2 bases, with 8 bases between the two germline ends. The germline gives CDR1 SGHAT, CDR2 FQNNGV.

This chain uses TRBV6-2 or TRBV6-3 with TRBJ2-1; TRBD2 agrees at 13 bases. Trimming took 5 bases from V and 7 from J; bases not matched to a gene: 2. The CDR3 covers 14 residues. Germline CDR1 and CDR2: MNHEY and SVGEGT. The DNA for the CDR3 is TGTGCCAGCAGTACGACTAGCGGGAGGAATGAGCAGTTCTTC. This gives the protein CASSTTSGRNEQFF.

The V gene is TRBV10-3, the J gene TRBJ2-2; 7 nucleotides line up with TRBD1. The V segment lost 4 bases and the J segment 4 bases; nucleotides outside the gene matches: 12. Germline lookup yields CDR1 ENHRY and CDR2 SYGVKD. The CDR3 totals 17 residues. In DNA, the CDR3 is TGTGCCATCAGTGGGCAACAGGGGAACCCTCTCACCGGGGAGCTGTTTTTT. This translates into CAISGQQGNPLTGELFF.

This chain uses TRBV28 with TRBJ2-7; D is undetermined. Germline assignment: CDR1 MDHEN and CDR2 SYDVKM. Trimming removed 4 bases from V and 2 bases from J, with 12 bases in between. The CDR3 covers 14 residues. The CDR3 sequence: CASSSPHQTYEQYF. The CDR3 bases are TGTGCCAGCAGTTCCCCACACCAAACCTACGAGCAGTACTTC.

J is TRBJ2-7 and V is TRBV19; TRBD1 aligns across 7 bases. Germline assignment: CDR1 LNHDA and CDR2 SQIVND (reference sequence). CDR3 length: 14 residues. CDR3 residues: CAFRGAGGVYEQYF. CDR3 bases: TGTGCTTTCCGAGGGGCAGGGGGAGTCTACGAGCAGTACTTC.

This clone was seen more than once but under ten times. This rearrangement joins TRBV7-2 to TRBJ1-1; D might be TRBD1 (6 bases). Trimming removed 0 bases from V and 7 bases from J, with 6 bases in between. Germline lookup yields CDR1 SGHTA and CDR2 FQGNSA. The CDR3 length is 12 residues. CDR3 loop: CASSLAGGEAFF. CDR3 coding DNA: TGTGCCAGCAGCTTAGCAGGGGGTGAAGCTTTCTTT.

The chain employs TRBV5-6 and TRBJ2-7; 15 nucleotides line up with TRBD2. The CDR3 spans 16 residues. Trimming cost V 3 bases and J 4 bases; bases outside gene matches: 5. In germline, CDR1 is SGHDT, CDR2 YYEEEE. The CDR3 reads CASSWGLAGGKYEQYF. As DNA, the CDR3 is TGTGCCAGCAGCTGGGGACTAGCGGGAGGAAAATACGAGCAGTACTTC.

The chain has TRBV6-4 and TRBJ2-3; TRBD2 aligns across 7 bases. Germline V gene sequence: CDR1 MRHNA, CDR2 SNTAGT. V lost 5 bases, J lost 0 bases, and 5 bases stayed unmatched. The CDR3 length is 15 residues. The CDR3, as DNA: TGTGCCAGCAGTCGGACTAGGCGAAGCACAGATACGCAGTATTTT. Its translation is CASSRTRRSTDTQYF.

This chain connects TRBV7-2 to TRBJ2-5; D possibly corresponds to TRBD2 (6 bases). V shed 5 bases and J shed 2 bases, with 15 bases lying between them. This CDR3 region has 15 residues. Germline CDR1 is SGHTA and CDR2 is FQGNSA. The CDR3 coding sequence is TGTGCCAGCAGCCCGACCGGGACTGCACAAGAGACCCAGTACTTC. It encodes CASSPTGTAQETQYF.

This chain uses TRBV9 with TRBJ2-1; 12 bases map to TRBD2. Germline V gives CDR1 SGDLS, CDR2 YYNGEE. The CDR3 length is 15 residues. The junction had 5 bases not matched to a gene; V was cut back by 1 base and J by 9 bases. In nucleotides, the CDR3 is TGTGCCAGCAGCGTAAGGACTAGCGGGATCTCTGAGCAGTTCTTC. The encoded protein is CASSVRTSGISEQFF.

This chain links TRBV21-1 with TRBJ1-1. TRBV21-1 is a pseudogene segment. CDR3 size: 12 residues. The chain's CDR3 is CASNPGGLSAFF. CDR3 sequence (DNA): TGTGCCAGCAACCCTGGGGGGTTATCGGCTTTCTTT.

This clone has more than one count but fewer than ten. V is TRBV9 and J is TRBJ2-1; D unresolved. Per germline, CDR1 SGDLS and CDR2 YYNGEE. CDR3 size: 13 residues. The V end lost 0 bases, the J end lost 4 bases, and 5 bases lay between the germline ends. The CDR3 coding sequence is TGTGCCAGCAGCGTAGCTACGTACAATGAGCAGTTCTTC. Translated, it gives CASSVATYNEQFF.